Presented here are 9 T cell receptor beta chains from one specimen sequenced in a study of cytomegalovirus exposure and HLA in healthy donors. The study ran its PCR with 60 Vbeta and 13 Jbeta primers. Generated by immunoSEQ multiplex PCR, the TCRdb table keeps only in-frame clones and is missing some. The data show 50,000 to 55,000 clones, and the top ten clones hold roughly an eighth. Specimen: PBMCs. Receptors were obtained from a woman aged 60-75 years in good health and CMV-seropositive.

The V gene is TRBV13, the J gene TRBJ2-5; 8 bases map to TRBD1. V lost 5 bases to trimming and J lost 4 bases; unmatched junction nucleotides: 12. Germline-derived CDR1 and CDR2 are PRHDT and FYEKMQ (reference sequence). The CDR3 runs 16 residues. Here the CDR3 reads CASSPLSGRGRETQYF. CDR3 coding DNA: TGTGCCAGCAGCCCCCTTTCGGGCAGGGGGCGAGAGACCCAGTACTTC. Full variable domain (outside the CDR3, taken from reference TRBV13 and TRBJ2-5): AAGVIQSPRHLIKEKRETATLKCYPIPRHDTVYWYQQGPGQDPQFLISFYEKMQSDKGSIPDRFSAQQFSDYHSELNMSSLELGDSALYFCASSPLSGRGRETQYFGPGTRLLVL.

This chain links TRBV6-4 with TRBJ1-4, with 8 bases matching TRBD1. The CDR3 has 12 residues. Germline V gene data show CDR1 as MRHNA and CDR2 as SNTAGT. The CDR3 loop reads CNQQGGDEKLFF. Here the CDR3 DNA reads TGTAACCAACAGGGGGGCGATGAAAAACTGTTTTTT.

This chain joins TRBV6-1 and TRBJ1-5, with a weak D call TRBD1 (5 bases). Germline-derived CDR1 and CDR2 are MNHNS and SASEGT. The CDR3 has 15 residues. V gave up 3 bases and J gave up 5 bases, with 14 bases separating them. CDR3 residues: CASSDQQGWDQPQHF. CDR3 DNA sequence: TGTGCCAGCAGTGATCAGCAGGGTTGGGATCAGCCCCAGCATTTT.

The chain employs TRBV18 and TRBJ2-4; a weak D match, TRBD1 (5 bases). V lost 2 bases and J 1 base, leaving 9 bases between the germline ends. The length of the CDR3 is 15 residues. Germline values: CDR1 KGHSH, CDR2 LQKENI. CDR3 bases: TGTGCCAGCTCACCAGGCAGGGTTGCCAAAAACATTCAGTACTTC. Translated: CASSPGRVAKNIQYF. The full variable domain, its missing parts supplied by reference TRBV18 and TRBJ2-4, is NAGVMQNPRHLVRRRGQEARLRCSPMKGHSHVYWYRQLPEEGLKFMVYLQKENIIDESGMPKERFSAEFPKEGPSILRIQQVVRGDSAAYFCASSPGRVAKNIQYFGAGTRLSVL.

The chain carries TRBV23-1 and TRBJ1-1; the D gene is possibly TRBD1 (6 bases). TRBV23-1 carries the ORF label, with uncertain function. With 4 bases removed from V and 6 bases from J, the gap between germline ends came to 12 bases. This CDR3 region has 13 residues. In DNA, the CDR3 is TGCGCCAGCAGTCGACAATGGGGGCCTGAAGCTTTCTTT. Amino acid sequence: CASSRQWGPEAFF.

A word on this clone: Other DNA sequences in this specimen translate into the identical CDR3. The chain has TRBV18 and TRBJ2-5; the D is unclear. Between the trimmed V and J ends, which lost 6 bases and 0 bases, there was a span of 5 bases. CDR3 length: 12 amino acids. CDR1 is KGHSH and CDR2 is LQKENI in the germline V gene. This CDR3 reads CASSMYQETQYF. The CDR3 DNA reads as TGTGCCAGCTCTATGTACCAAGAGACCCAGTACTTC.

The rearrangement uses TRBV10-3 and TRBJ1-1, with D possibly being TRBD1 (6 bases). Germline values: CDR1 ENHRY, CDR2 SYGVKD. V shed 0 bases and J shed 0 bases, with 14 bases lying between them. CDR3 size: 17 residues. The CDR3 nucleotides read TGTGCCATCAGTGAGTCGGATTCACAGGGTATGAACACTGAAGCTTTCTTT. This gives the protein CAISESDSQGMNTEAFF.

The chain uses TRBV19 and TRBJ1-5; no clear D. V gave up 3 bases and J gave up 7 bases, with 13 bases separating them. The length of the CDR3 is 14 residues. Per the germline V gene, CDR1 is LNHDA and CDR2 is SQIVND (reference sequence). The CDR3 region has the DNA TGTGCCAGTAGTATGATGGGTTCGGGACAGCCCCAGCATTTT. It is translated as CASSMMGSGQPQHF.

This sequence joins TRBV4-1 and TRBJ2-7; weak D call: TRBD1 (6 bases). This CDR3 spans 15 amino acids. The V end was cut by 3 bases, the J end by 1 base, with 13 bases between. CDR1 and CDR2 from the germline V gene are MGHRA and YSYEKL. The chain's CDR3 is CASSQQNTGSYEQYF. In DNA, the CDR3 is TGCGCCAGCAGCCAGCAAAACACAGGGTCCTACGAGCAGTACTTC.